This T cell receptor (beta chain) originates from a study of T cells in Graves' hyperthyroidism and ophthalmopathy. This clonotype was observed a handful of times. RNA transcripts served as the template for amplifying TCR beta CDR3 regions. First-round RT-PCR of the TCR CDR3 relied on the HTBI primer set. TCRdb recomputed calls from the multiplex PCR reads with MiXCR, one row per CDR3 protein. The table includes fewer than 600,000 distinct CDR3 sequences, 14% detected once. This receptor was obtained from a woman in her 40s with Graves' hyperthyroidism. What was sequenced was blood.

CDR3: CASSFKGPTYNEQFF. The CDR3 nucleotides are TGTGCCAGCAGTTTTAAGGGACCCACCTACAATGAGCAGTTCTTC. The genes are TRBV12-3 or TRBV12-4 and TRBJ2-1; D is tentatively TRBD1 or TRBD2 (5 bases each). The CDR3 is 15 residues long. Trimming left V 3 bases short and J 2 bases short, with 11 bases between.